These 21 T cell receptor beta chains came from one sample sequenced in a study of blood T cell repertoires in COVID-19. Method: immunoSEQ multiplex PCR; TCRdb's copy keeps in-frame clones and lacks some. Of about 140,000 clones in the sample, around 90% are singletons; the top ten hold roughly 5%. Input material: peripheral blood. These receptors were taken from a human donor in a cohort sampled during active COVID-19.

V is TRBV3-1 (or the pseudogene TRBV3-2) and J is TRBJ2-7; 9 bases agree with TRBD2. The trim removed 5 bases at V and 6 bases at J, leaving 5 bases unmatched. This CDR3 comprises 13 residues. Germline lookup yields CDR1 LGHDT and CDR2 YNNKEL (reference sequence). CDR3 sequence reads: CASSGGRAGEQYF. In DNA form, the CDR3 reads TGTGCCAGCAGCGGCGGGAGGGCCGGCGAGCAGTACTTC.

This clone has only a few counts. This rearrangement joins TRBV28 to TRBJ1-1, with 9 bases lining up with TRBD1. This CDR3 has 15 residues. Trimming removed 2 bases from V and 1 base from J; junction bases left unmatched: 2. Germline V gene sequence: CDR1 MDHEN, CDR2 SYDVKM. CDR3: CASSLPTGGNTEAFF. Here the CDR3 DNA reads TGTGCCAGCAGTTTACCGACAGGGGGGAACACTGAAGCTTTCTTT.

The chain couples TRBV19 to TRBJ1-1; 8 bases align to TRBD1. V lost 3 bases to trimming and J lost 11 bases; unmatched junction nucleotides: 8. This CDR3 is built from 13 residues. The V gene's germline CDR1 is LNHDA and CDR2 SQIVND (reference sequence). The CDR3: CASSIDRGRSAFF. In DNA form, the CDR3 reads TGTGCCAGTAGTATCGACAGGGGACGGTCTGCTTTCTTT.

This chain connects TRBV24-1 to TRBJ2-1, with TRBD1 matching over 8 bases. The CDR3 runs 18 residues. V lost 0 bases to trimming and J lost 4 bases; unmatched junction nucleotides: 10. Germline V gene data show CDR1 as KGHDR and CDR2 as SFDVKD. CDR3: CATSDLQIGTGDYNEQFF. CDR3 nucleotide sequence: TGTGCCACCAGTGATTTGCAAATCGGGACAGGAGATTACAATGAGCAGTTCTTC.

The rearrangement links TRBV28 to TRBJ1-2, with D uncertain. From germline, CDR1 is MDHEN and CDR2 SYDVKM. The CDR3 totals 17 residues. V lost 4 bases and J 6 bases, leaving 24 bases between the germline ends. In nucleotides, the CDR3 is TGTGCCAGCAGTTCCTATCCAACGAACGCTTTCGGGAATGGCTACACCTTC. Translated, it gives CASSSYPTNAFGNGYTF.

A word on this clone: Other DNA sequences from this sample encode an identical CDR3 as well. The CDR3 loop reads CASSLDRAETQYF. The CDR3, as DNA: TGTGCCAGCAGCTTGGACAGGGCGGAGACCCAGTACTTC. The chain couples TRBV7-9 to TRBJ2-5; 8 bases fit TRBD1. The V gene's germline CDR1 is SEHNR and CDR2 FQNEAQ (reference sequence). This CDR3 contains 13 residues. V trimming: 3 bases; J trimming: 5 bases; junction bases outside the gene matches: 2.

The chain is built from TRBV28 and TRBJ2-7; D is undetermined. This CDR3 region has 15 residues. The V and J ends lost 5 bases and 0 bases respectively, with 14 bases between them. CDR1 is MDHEN and CDR2 is SYDVKM in the germline V gene. The chain's CDR3 is CASSLDPRSSYEQYF. Written as DNA, the CDR3 is TGTGCCAGCAGTCTTGACCCTCGGAGCTCCTACGAGCAGTACTTC.

The chain carries TRBV5-1 and TRBJ1-1, with D hard to call. Trimming left V 1 base short and J 1 base short, with 8 bases between. Germline CDR1 and CDR2: SGHRS and YFSETQ. The CDR3 loop spans 14 amino acids. The CDR3 here is CASSLRVTNTEAFF. The CDR3 DNA follows: TGCGCCAGCAGCTTGCGGGTTACGAACACTGAAGCTTTCTTT.

The genes are TRBV11-2 and TRBJ1-6, with TRBD1 matching 11 bases. Germline V gene data show CDR1 as SGHAT and CDR2 as FQNNGV. This CDR3 is built from 17 residues. The V segment lost 6 bases and the J segment 3 bases; nucleotides outside the gene matches: 7. Here the CDR3 DNA reads TGTGCCAGCAGAACCGGGGGACAGGGGGTCTATAATTCACCCCTCCACTTT. Its protein product is CASRTGGQGVYNSPLHF. Full variable domain (remainder filled in from reference TRBV11-2 and TRBJ1-6): EAGVAQSPRYKIIEKRQSVAFWCNPISGHATLYWYQQILGQGPKLLIQFQNNGVVDDSQLPKDRFSAERLKGVDSTLKIQPAKLEDSAVYLCASRTGGQGVYNSPLHFGNGTRLTVT.

The rearrangement links TRBV6-5 to TRBJ1-1; TRBD1 is a possible D gene (6 bases). The V gene's germline CDR1 is MNHEY and CDR2 SVGAGI. V was shortened by 4 bases and J by 4 bases, with 10 bases between the two germline ends. This CDR3 has 13 amino acids. CDR3 protein: CASSSRGATEAFF. DNA of the CDR3: TGTGCCAGCAGTTCCCGGGGGGCCACTGAAGCTTTCTTT.

The CDR3 nucleotides are TGTGCCAGCTCCCCCGGGTTAGCGGGATATATCGACGAGCAGTACTTC. Amino acid sequence: CASSPGLAGYIDEQYF. The V and J genes are TRBV28 and TRBJ2-7, with 8 bases aligning to TRBD2. The CDR3 spans 16 residues. Germline lookup yields CDR1 MDHEN and CDR2 SYDVKM. V lost 8 bases to trimming and J lost 5 bases; unmatched junction nucleotides: 17.

The chain joins TRBV11-2 to TRBJ2-7, with TRBD2 matching 12 bases. Germline CDR1 is SGHAT and CDR2 is FQNNGV. V lost 5 bases, J lost 2 bases, and 7 bases stayed unmatched. The CDR3 loop spans 16 amino acids. Here the CDR3 reads CASSLRGLAGTYEQYF. CDR3 sequence (DNA): TGTGCCAGCAGCCTCCGAGGACTAGCGGGGACCTACGAGCAGTACTTC.

The chain is built from TRBV3-1 (or the pseudogene TRBV3-2) and TRBJ2-3; 7 nucleotides align to TRBD1. CDR1 and CDR2 from the germline V gene are LGHDT and YNNKEL (reference sequence). Trimming at V came to 4 bases and at J to 6 bases, leaving 10 bases not matched to a gene. The CDR3 covers 15 residues. CDR3 sequence reads: CASSLEGAGGDTQYF. In DNA, the CDR3 is TGTGCCAGCAGCCTTGAGGGGGCTGGCGGTGATACGCAGTATTTT.

This clone has just a few counts. This chain links TRBV28 with TRBJ2-7; D not resolved. Per the germline V gene, CDR1 is MDHEN and CDR2 is SYDVKM. Trimming removed 8 bases from V and 7 bases from J, with 15 bases in between. The CDR3 totals 12 residues. The CDR3 sequence: CASGPPRSEQYF. CDR3 nucleotides: TGTGCCAGCGGCCCTCCCAGGTCAGAGCAGTACTTC.

The chain combines TRBV12-3 or TRBV12-4 with TRBJ2-1; no reliable D call. CDR3 length equals 13 residues. V lost 6 bases, J lost 4 bases, and 10 bases lay in between. DNA of the CDR3: TGTGCCAGCAGGGTCGCCGGGTACAATGAGCAGTTCTTC. The encoded protein is CASRVAGYNEQFF.

V is TRBV19 and J is TRBJ1-4, with 11 positions matching TRBD1. Looked up from germline, CDR1 is LNHDA and CDR2 is SQIVND (reference sequence). V was clipped by 4 bases and J by 8 bases; unmatched bases: 15. The CDR3 totals 18 residues. This CDR3 is CASSRGQGAIPFEEKLFF. As DNA, the CDR3 is TGTGCCAGTAGTAGAGGACAGGGGGCAATCCCTTTTGAGGAAAAACTGTTTTTT.

The chain couples TRBV27 to TRBJ2-7; TRBD2 matches 11 bases. Germline CDR1 MNHEY, CDR2 SMNVEV (reference sequence). CDR3 length equals 18 residues. J was trimmed by 1 base and V by 2 bases; bases with no gene match: 10. The CDR3 sequence is CASSLIGSGRAGSYEQYF. Written as DNA, the CDR3 is TGTGCCAGCAGTTTAATAGGTAGCGGGAGGGCGGGGTCCTACGAGCAGTACTTC.

This chain links TRBV20-1 with TRBJ1-1; perhaps TRBD1 as D (6 bases). Germline loops: CDR1 DFQATT, CDR2 SNEGSKA (reference sequence). The CDR3 spans 11 residues. The V gene lost 4 bases and the J gene lost 8 bases, with 11 bases spanning the gap. The CDR3, as DNA: TGCAGTGCTACCAGGACAGTAGAAGCTTTCTTT. It yields the protein CSATRTVEAFF.

The chain is built from TRBV7-9 and TRBJ2-1; 7 nucleotides agree with TRBD2. The ends lost 11 bases at V and 8 bases at J; junction bases unmatched: 9. Germline V lookup: CDR1 SEHNR, CDR2 FQNEAQ (reference sequence). The length of the CDR3 is 12 residues. The CDR3 region has the DNA TGTGCCGGGAGGGGCGGGGACCATGAGCAGTTCTTC. This codes for CAGRGGDHEQFF. The full variable domain, with the rest looked up from reference TRBV7-9 and TRBJ2-1, is DTGVSQNPRHKITKRGQNVTFRCDPISEHNRLYWYRQTLGQGPEFLTYFQNEAQLEKSRLLSDRFSAERPKGSFSTLEIQRTEQGDSAMYLCAGRGGDHEQFFGPGTRLTVL.

CDR3 amino acids: CASSLQGAKGKAFF. In DNA form, the CDR3 reads TGTGCCAGCAGCTTACAGGGGGCAAAGGGAAAAGCTTTCTTT. The V and J genes are TRBV5-4 and TRBJ1-1, with 9 nucleotides matching TRBD1. J was trimmed by 9 bases and V by 2 bases; bases with no gene match: 8. This CDR3 region has 14 residues. CDR1 is SGHNT and CDR2 is YYREEE in the germline V gene (reference sequence).

The gene calls are TRBV7-2 and TRBJ1-5, with TRBD1 as a possible D gene (5 bases). The CDR3 consists of 15 residues. Germline values: CDR1 SGHTA, CDR2 FQGNSA. Trimming took off 5 bases at V and 7 bases at J, with 18 bases between the two ends. The CDR3 coding sequence is TGTGCCAGCAGCCTAGAATCGAGGCGGGGCCAGCCCCAGCATTTT. Protein product: CASSLESRRGQPQHF.